This TCR beta chain was profiled in a study of Ad26.COV2.S vaccination and SARS-CoV-2 variants. Regarding treatment: approximately 18 received Ad26.COV2.S at low or high dose, single or two shots; 5 received placebo; per-sample allocation not given. Sample collection was performed on day 63 after the first vaccine or placebo injection. The table came from immunoSEQ multiplex PCR; TCRdb's copy has only in-frame clones and leaves some out. The sample yields 350,000 to 500,000 clones, about nine tenths seen once. CDR1 SGDLS and CDR2 YYNGEE come from the germline V gene. With 4 bases removed from V and 4 bases from J, the gap between germline ends came to 9 bases. The CDR3 has 13 amino acids.

The origin of this receptor is a person between 18 and 65 years old who received the Ad26.COV2.S COVID-19 vaccine or a placebo. This chain connects TRBV9 to TRBJ1-3, with no clear D. Sequenced material: peripheral blood, taken in a trial of Ad26.COV2.S vaccine versus placebo. Here the CDR3 DNA reads TGTGCCAGCAGCCCCGTCGTAGGAAACACCATATATTTT. Translating it yields CASSPVVGNTIYF. Looking up the rest from reference TRBV9 and TRBJ1-3 gives the full variable domain: DSGVTQTPKHLITATGQRVTLRCSPRSGDLSVYWYQQSLDQGLQFLIQYYNGEERAKGNILERFSAQQFPDLHSELNLSSLELGDSALYFCASSPVVGNTIYFGEGSWLTVV.